This entry concerns a single TCR beta chain. Its antigen remains unknown. This sample was taken from a study of T cell responses to AZD1222 COVID-19 vaccine. Germline-derived CDR1 and CDR2 are SNHLY and FYNNEI. V lost 0 bases and J lost 4, with 12 bases in between. CDR3 size: 15 residues. Some clones are missing from TCRdb's copy, which holds only in-frame ones; the method was immunoSEQ multiplex PCR. The top ten clones hold roughly 9.2% of a sample with under 200,000 clones, around 93% of them seen once. General study findings and limits: Among the donors, most were white British and more were female, and clonal diversity was possibly underestimated. Repertoire collection took place solely once the T cell response had peaked.

Material: peripheral blood, obtained on day 0 of AZD1222 vaccination. This sequence originates from an adult in good health. The chain has TRBV2 and TRBJ1-2; D not resolved. The CDR3 sequence is CASSEALHGSYGYTF. For the CDR3, the DNA is TGTGCCAGCAGTGAAGCGCTTCATGGGTCCTATGGCTACACCTTC.